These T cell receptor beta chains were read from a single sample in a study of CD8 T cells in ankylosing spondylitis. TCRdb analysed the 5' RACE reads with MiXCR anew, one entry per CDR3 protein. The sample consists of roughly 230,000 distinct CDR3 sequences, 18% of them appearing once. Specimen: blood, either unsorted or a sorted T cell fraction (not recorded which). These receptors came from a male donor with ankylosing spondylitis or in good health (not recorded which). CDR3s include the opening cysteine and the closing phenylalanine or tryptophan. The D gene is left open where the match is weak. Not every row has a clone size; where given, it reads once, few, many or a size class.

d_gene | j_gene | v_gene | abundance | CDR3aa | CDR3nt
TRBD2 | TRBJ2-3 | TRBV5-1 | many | CASSLEGLAGGDTQYF | TGCGCCAGCAGCTTGGAGGGACTAGCGGGAGGAGATACGCAGTATTTT
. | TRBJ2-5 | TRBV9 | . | CASSVVADFGQETQYF | TGTGCCAGCAGCGTAGTGGCAGACTTCGGGCAAGAGACCCAGTACTTC
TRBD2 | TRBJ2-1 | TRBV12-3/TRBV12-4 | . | CASSLAGLAGVYEQFF | TGTGCCAGCAGTTTAGCGGGGCTAGCGGGGGTTTATGAGCAGTTCTTC
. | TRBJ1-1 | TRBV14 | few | CASSQDSYIYKTEAFF | TGTGCCAGCAGCCAAGATTCCTACATCTACAAGACTGAAGCTTTCTTT
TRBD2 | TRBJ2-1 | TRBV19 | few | CASSIVGGGYYNEQFF | TGTGCCAGTAGTATTGTAGGCGGGGGGTATTACAATGAGCAGTTCTTC
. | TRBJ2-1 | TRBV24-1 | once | CATSTLRGSFINEQFF | TGTGCCACCAGTACCCTGAGGGGTTCTTTTATCAATGAGCAGTTCTTC
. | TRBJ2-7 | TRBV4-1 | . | CASSQETESYEQYF | TGCGCCAGCAGCCAAGAGACGGAAAGCTACGAGCAGTACTTC
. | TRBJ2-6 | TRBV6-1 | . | CASRGIAGANVLTF | TGTGCCAGCCGGGGAATAGCTGGGGCCAACGTCCTGACTTTC
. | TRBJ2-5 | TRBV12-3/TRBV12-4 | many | CASGEGGIKETQYF | TGTGCCAGCGGGGAGGGGGGAATTAAAGAGACCCAGTACTTC
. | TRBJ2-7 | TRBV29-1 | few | CSVQEEYEQYF | TGCAGCGTCCAGGAGGAGTACGAGCAGTACTTC
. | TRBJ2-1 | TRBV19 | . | CASSTGGAGYNEQFF | TGTGCCAGTAGTACAGGCGGGGCAGGGTACAATGAGCAGTTCTTC
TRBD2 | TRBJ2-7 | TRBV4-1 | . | CASSPSSGSIYEQYF | TGCGCCAGCAGTCCCTCTAGCGGGAGTATCTACGAGCAGTACTTC
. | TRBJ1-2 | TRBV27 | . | CASSFGRRYGYTF | TGTGCCAGCAGTTTTGGCAGGCGCTATGGCTACACCTTC
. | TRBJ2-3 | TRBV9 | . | CASSVGLTSTDTQYF | TGTGCCAGCAGCGTAGGACTCACTTCGACAGATACGCAGTATTTT
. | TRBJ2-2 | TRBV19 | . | CASRSGVMSGELFF | TGTGCCAGTCGGTCGGGAGTCATGTCCGGGGAGCTGTTTTTT